This T cell receptor (beta chain) stems from a study of control samples from healthy donors and cancer patients. Here immunoSEQ multiplex PCR was the method, and the copy in TCRdb shows in-frame clones only, minus some. The profile covers about 130,000 clones, with approximately 91% appearing a single time and approximately 3.2% taken by the ten largest. The CDR3 contains 17 residues. Trimming cost V 0 bases and J 8 bases, with 19 bases left between them. CDR1 and CDR2 (germline): LGHNA, YNFKEQ. The chain recombines TRBV4-2 with TRBJ1-4; D is uncertain. The sequencing input was blood. The sequence was obtained from a man between 45 and 60 years old in good health. The CDR3 spells CASSQEVRTENVEKLFF. Written as DNA, the CDR3 is TGTGCCAGCAGCCAAGAGGTCAGGACGGAGAACGTCGAAAAACTGTTTTTT.